Below, 24 T cell receptor beta chains from the same sample are listed, as sequenced in a study of T cell repertoires in cytomegalovirus infection. One entry per CDR3 protein, called by TCRdb with MiXCR from the reads. Of some 400,000 distinct CDR3 sequences detected, 15% to 20% appear once; the ten largest clones hold 7.5% to 9.5%. Sample: PBMCs. These receptors originate from a human donor in good health (CMV status not recorded). Some clones in this sample may be carry-over from other donors' samples.

In this sample, this clonotype turned up a few times. The chain couples TRBV19 to TRBJ2-5; 10 bases are a match to TRBD2. V shed 6 bases and J 2 bases; nucleotides not matched to a gene: 3. CDR3 length: 14 residues. In germline, CDR1 is LNHDA, CDR2 SQIVND (reference sequence). CDR3 region: CASRAAGGQETQYF. Written as DNA, the CDR3 is TGTGCCAGTAGGGCAGCGGGAGGGCAAGAGACCCAGTACTTC.

There are many counts of this clonotype. The chain has TRBV7-8 and TRBJ1-5, with a weak D call TRBD1 (5 bases). The V gene lost 5 bases and the J gene lost 7 bases, with 12 bases spanning the gap. The germline V gene encodes CDR1 SGHVS and CDR2 FQNEAQ. This CDR3 region has 13 residues. The CDR3 here is CASSPGEGQPQHF. CDR3 nucleotides: TGTGCCAGCAGCCCTGGGGAGGGGCAGCCCCAGCATTTT.

This clonotype came up many times. This chain connects TRBV5-1 to TRBJ1-2; 7 bases are shared with TRBD1. Germline loops: CDR1 SGHRS, CDR2 YFSETQ. V lost 4 bases to trimming and J lost 3 bases; unmatched junction nucleotides: 3. The length of the CDR3 is 13 residues. Here the CDR3 DNA reads TGCGCCAGCAGCCAACAGGGGTACTATGGCTACACCTTC. The encoded protein is CASSQQGYYGYTF.

The rearrangement uses TRBV29-1 and TRBJ2-5; 7 nucleotides align to TRBD1. The CDR3 covers 14 residues. V lost 8 bases to trimming and J lost 3 bases; unmatched junction nucleotides: 12. Per the germline V gene, CDR1 is SQVTM and CDR2 is ANQGSEA. Written as DNA, the CDR3 is TGCAGCCTTGGGAGCAGGGGGAAGGAAGAGACCCAGTACTTC. It translates to CSLGSRGKEETQYF.

Concerning this clonotype: At one end, the junction sequence differs from germline, possibly due to a read error. The chain employs TRBV15 and TRBJ2-3; weak D call: TRBD2 (6 bases). The CDR3 spans 16 residues. Per germline, CDR1 LNHNV and CDR2 YYDKDF (reference sequence). The CDR3 DNA reads as TGTGCCACCAGCGGAAAGTCTCTAGCGCGCACAGATACGCAGGATTTT. This gives the protein CATSGKSLARTDTQDF.

This CDR3 reads CASSLDRVSGANVLTF. The CDR3 coding sequence is TGTGCCAGCAGCTTAGACAGGGTCTCTGGGGCCAACGTCCTGACTTTC. V is TRBV11-2 and J is TRBJ2-6; perhaps TRBD1 as D (5 bases). The CDR3 is 16 amino acids. In germline, CDR1 is SGHAT, CDR2 FQNNGV. V was pared by 0 bases and J by 0 bases, with 6 bases between.

V usage is TRBV29-1 and J usage is TRBJ1-2; D is perhaps TRBD1 (5 bases). V shed 5 bases and J shed 2 bases, with 12 bases lying between them. Germline CDR1 SQVTM, CDR2 ANQGSEA. This CDR3 contains 13 residues. Written as DNA, the CDR3 is TGCAGCGTTTGTGACAGTCCCAACTATGGCTACACCTTC. This encodes CSVCDSPNYGYTF.

This clonotype was observed at least ten times. This chain connects TRBV12-3 or TRBV12-4 to TRBJ2-3; 8 bases are shared with TRBD2. This CDR3 is built from 14 residues. The trim removed 5 bases at V and 6 bases at J, leaving 7 bases unmatched. The CDR3 DNA follows: TGTGCCAGCAGTCTAGGGACTAGTTCCGATACGCAGTATTTT. Its protein product is CASSLGTSSDTQYF.

This clonotype was seen repeatedly, ten times or more. The chain couples TRBV7-9 to TRBJ2-1; D not certain. V dropped 0 bases and J dropped 8 bases, with 5 bases sitting between them. The CDR3 has 12 residues. CDR1 is SEHNR, CDR2 FQNEAQ, per germline (reference sequence). The CDR3 here is CASSLAVDEQFF. The DNA of the CDR3 is TGTGCCAGCAGCTTAGCAGTCGATGAGCAGTTCTTC. Filled out from reference TRBV7-9 and TRBJ2-1, the complete variable domain reads DTGVSQNPRHKITKRGQNVTFRCDPISEHNRLYWYRQTLGQGPEFLTYFQNEAQLEKSRLLSDRFSAERPKGSFSTLEIQRTEQGDSAMYLCASSLAVDEQFFGPGTRLTVL.

This clonotype was seen at least ten times. The rearrangement joins TRBV7-2 to TRBJ2-5; D is unresolved. There are 15 residues in the CDR3. The V end lost 1 base, the J end lost 4 bases, and 13 bases lay between the germline ends. Germline CDR1 is SGHTA and CDR2 is FQGNSA. The CDR3 nucleotides are TGTGCCAGCAGCTTAGGGACCTCTCGCCCAGAGACCCAGTACTTC. This encodes CASSLGTSRPETQYF.

The rearrangement links TRBV27 to TRBJ1-1, with D unclear. Trimming cost V 5 bases and J 10 bases, with 23 bases left between them. Germline V gene sequence: CDR1 MNHEY, CDR2 SMNVEV (reference sequence). The length of the CDR3 is 15 residues. The chain's CDR3 is CASSPNPGGGYAAFF. The CDR3 region has the DNA TGTGCCAGCAGTCCAAATCCGGGAGGCGGTTATGCAGCTTTCTTT.

This clonotype has at least ten counts. V usage is TRBV4-2 and J usage is TRBJ2-1; 9 bases align to TRBD2. Germline CDR1 reads LGHNA; CDR2 reads YNFKEQ. The CDR3 has 18 residues. Trimming cost V 0 bases and J 5 bases; bases outside gene matches: 11. CDR3 bases: TGTGCCAGCAGCCAAGACCACCGATTCGCGGGGGGGGACAATGAGCAGTTCTTC. Translation gives CASSQDHRFAGGDNEQFF.

The rearrangement joins TRBV29-1 to TRBJ1-2; 7 positions agree with TRBD1. The CDR3 has 12 amino acids. J was trimmed by 2 bases and V by 7 bases; bases with no gene match: 4. Germline loops: CDR1 SQVTM, CDR2 ANQGSEA. The CDR3: CSARDRNYGYTF. The CDR3 DNA reads as TGCAGCGCCCGGGACAGAAACTATGGCTACACCTTC.

The chain carries TRBV4-2 and TRBJ2-3; D ambiguous. V dropped 0 bases and J dropped 6 bases, with 13 bases sitting between them. This CDR3 is built from 15 residues. Germline V lookup: CDR1 LGHNA, CDR2 YNFKEQ. CDR3 amino acids: CASSQDPVTGDTQYF. Written as DNA, the CDR3 is TGTGCCAGCAGCCAAGATCCCGTTACCGGTGATACGCAGTATTTT.

This sequence joins TRBV5-1 and TRBJ2-7; TRBD1 aligns across 7 bases. The CDR3 is 15 residues long. Trimming removed 4 bases from V and 3 bases from J; junction bases left unmatched: 10. The germline CDR1 and CDR2 sequences are SGHRS and YFSETQ. DNA for the CDR3: TGCGCCAGCAGCCCCAACAGGGGTTCACGCTACGAGCAGTACTTC. Translated, it gives CASSPNRGSRYEQYF. The entire variable domain, with the rest obtained from reference TRBV5-1 and TRBJ2-7, is as follows: KAGVTQTPRYLIKTRGQQVTLSCSPISGHRSVSWYQQTPGQGLQFLFEYFSETQRNKGNFPGRFSGRQFSNSRSEMNVSTLELGDSALYLCASSPNRGSRYEQYFGPGTRLTVT.

This sequence joins TRBV3-1 and TRBJ1-2; 7 bases match TRBD1. Germline CDR1 is LGHDT and CDR2 is YNNKEL (reference sequence). This CDR3 comprises 12 residues. Trimming at V came to 3 bases and at J to 14 bases, leaving 9 bases not matched to a gene. The CDR3 DNA reads TGTGCCAGCAGCCAGCCGACAGGGATTCGGACCTTC. It codes for CASSQPTGIRTF.

This clonotype was recorded many times. The chain has TRBV7-2 and TRBJ2-1; TRBD2 matches at 8 bases. The ends lost 5 bases at V and 6 bases at J; junction bases unmatched: 6. The CDR3 length is 14 residues. Looked up from germline, CDR1 is SGHTA and CDR2 is FQGNSA. The CDR3 DNA sequence: TGTGCCAGCAGCCCCCAGCGGGAGAGCAATGAGCAGTTCTTC. It codes for CASSPQRESNEQFF.

A few counts support this clonotype. CDR3 coding DNA: TGTGCCAGCAGCCTCATACAGGGGGCTCAAGAGACCCAGTACTTC. This sequence encodes CASSLIQGAQETQYF. The gene calls are TRBV2 and TRBJ2-5; 9 positions match TRBD1. The CDR3 consists of 15 residues. Trimming removed 6 bases from V and 2 bases from J; junction bases left unmatched: 7. Germline CDR1 is SNHLY and CDR2 is FYNNEI.

The chain is built from TRBV7-9 and TRBJ1-2; no firm D call. CDR1 SEHNR and CDR2 FQNEAQ come from the germline V gene (reference sequence). Deletions cut 5 bases from V and 8 bases from J, with 12 bases between. The CDR3 is made up of 12 amino acids. The CDR3, as DNA: TGTGCCAGCAGCCCACTCGACGGGGGCTACACCTTC. It yields the protein CASSPLDGGYTF. Full variable domain (missing parts from reference TRBV7-9 and TRBJ1-2): DTGVSQNPRHKITKRGQNVTFRCDPISEHNRLYWYRQTLGQGPEFLTYFQNEAQLEKSRLLSDRFSAERPKGSFSTLEIQRTEQGDSAMYLCASSPLDGGYTFGSGTRLTVV.

This clonotype was recorded at least ten times. The chain is built from TRBV6-1 and TRBJ2-7, with 9 bases fitting TRBD2. Germline CDR1 reads MNHNS; CDR2 reads SASEGT. This CDR3 comprises 18 residues. The junction had 19 bases not matched to a gene; V was cut back by 5 bases and J by 5 bases. The CDR3 sequence is CASSPSGVSGRIPNEQYF. CDR3 nucleotides: TGTGCCAGCAGTCCAAGCGGAGTGAGCGGGAGGATTCCTAACGAGCAGTACTTC.

The CDR3 loop reads CASSSEGPGSYEQYF. CDR3 DNA sequence: TGTGCCAGCAGCTCCGAGGGGCCGGGTTCCTACGAGCAGTACTTC. The V call is TRBV11-2, the J call TRBJ2-7, with D tentatively TRBD1 or TRBD2 (5 bases each). V was trimmed by 4 bases and J by 1 base, leaving 14 bases between them. The CDR3 length is 15 residues. Germline V gives CDR1 SGHAT, CDR2 FQNNGV. Drawing the rest from reference TRBV11-2 and TRBJ2-7, the complete variable domain is EAGVAQSPRYKIIEKRQSVAFWCNPISGHATLYWYQQILGQGPKLLIQFQNNGVVDDSQLPKDRFSAERLKGVDSTLKIQPAKLEDSAVYLCASSSEGPGSYEQYFGPGTRLTVT.

There are many counts of this clonotype. This rearrangement joins TRBV7-2 to TRBJ2-1, with 11 bases fitting TRBD2. The CDR3 length is 16 residues. The V gene's germline CDR1 is SGHTA and CDR2 FQGNSA. Germline trimming cut 5 bases from V and 9 bases from J; bases unmatched to any gene: 12. The CDR3 region is CASSPSLAGGGSEQFF. The DNA of the CDR3 is TGTGCCAGCAGCCCAAGCCTAGCGGGAGGCGGGAGTGAGCAGTTCTTC.

V is TRBV12-3 or TRBV12-4 and J is TRBJ1-1; D is possibly TRBD1 (5 bases). There are 12 residues in the CDR3. Trimming stripped 1 base from V and 8 bases from J, with 8 bases between. The chain's CDR3 is CASSLVRVEAFF. DNA for the CDR3: TGTGCCAGCAGTTTAGTCAGGGTGGAAGCTTTCTTT.

This rearrangement joins TRBV4-1 to TRBJ1-1, with D possibly being TRBD1 (6 bases). V lost 3 bases and J lost 1, with 18 bases in between. This CDR3 is 17 amino acids long. Germline assignment: CDR1 MGHRA and CDR2 YSYEKL. The CDR3 reads CASSHPARGLENTEAFF. For the CDR3, the DNA is TGCGCCAGCAGCCACCCCGCCAGGGGTCTAGAGAACACTGAAGCTTTCTTT.